These 32 T cell receptor beta chains share one sample of origin, sequenced in a study of metastatic and nonmetastatic thyroid tumors. Every patient was untreated before thyroid surgery. TCRdb reassembled clones from the PCR reads with MiXCR. The table records 20,000 to 25,000 clones, 24% of them present only once. The specimen was tumor tissue. The source is a female donor with papillary thyroid cancer or a benign thyroid nodule (not recorded which). Some clones in this sample may be carry-over from other donors' samples.

A few counts support this clone. J is TRBJ2-1 and V is TRBV2, with TRBD1 matching 7 bases. The junction had 15 bases not matched to a gene; V was cut back by 6 bases and J by 7 bases. Germline V CDR1 and CDR2: SNHLY, FYNNEI. The CDR3 sequence is 16 residues long. CDR3 protein: CASRDLDRPGSNEQFF. The DNA for the CDR3 is TGTGCCAGCAGAGACTTGGACAGGCCAGGCTCTAATGAGCAGTTCTTC.

There are many counts of this clone. The gene calls are TRBV15 and TRBJ1-6; TRBD1 is a possible D gene (5 bases). The CDR3 has 15 amino acids. The V end lost 3 bases, the J end lost 9 bases, and 15 bases lay between the germline ends. Germline V gene data show CDR1 as LNHNV and CDR2 as YYDKDF (reference sequence). CDR3 coding DNA: TGTGCCACCAGCAGCGCGCGAAGAGGGGCTTCACCCCTCCACTTT. It encodes CATSSARRGASPLHF.

In its sample, this clone was seen a few times. The chain has TRBV6-2 or TRBV6-3 and TRBJ1-5, with a weak D call TRBD1 (6 bases). The germline V gene encodes CDR1 MNHEY and CDR2 SVGEGT. The CDR3 spans 16 residues. Trimming removed 8 bases from V and 6 bases from J, with 23 bases in between. CDR3 nucleotide sequence: TGTGCCAGCCTTGCCAGTGGCGGACAGTGTATTCAGCCCCAGCATTTT. Its protein product is CASLASGGQCIQPQHF.

Sample share makes this clone medium-sized. This sequence joins TRBV12-3 or TRBV12-4 and TRBJ2-7; tentative D call: TRBD2 (5 bases). The CDR3 loop spans 12 amino acids. Trimming took off 2 bases at V and 7 bases at J, with 9 bases between the two ends. CDR3 sequence (DNA): TGTGCCAGCAGTTTAATGGGAGTAGAGCAGTACTTC. This encodes CASSLMGVEQYF.

This clone occurred many times. This chain uses TRBV4-1 with TRBJ2-5; D perhaps matches TRBD2 (5 bases). Germline-derived CDR1 and CDR2 are MGHRA and YSYEKL. CDR3 length equals 14 residues. V was cut by 0 bases and J by 5 bases, with 10 bases left in between. CDR3: CASSQDPTKETQYF. As DNA, the CDR3 is TGCGCCAGCAGCCAAGATCCGACTAAGGAGACCCAGTACTTC.

Comment on this clone: The junction does not match germline at one end; this may be a read error. This sequence joins TRBV24-1 and TRBJ2-1; maybe TRBD2 (6 bases). Germline V lookup: CDR1 KGHDR, CDR2 SFDVKD. CDR3 size: 17 residues. The CDR3 sequence: CATSYLGVGRGNNEQFF. The CDR3 coding sequence is TGTGCCACCAGTTATTTGGGGGTGGGGCGGGGTAACAATGAGCAGTTCTTC.

This clone has more than one count but fewer than ten. The chain joins TRBV6-5 to TRBJ1-3, with D perhaps matching TRBD1 (5 bases). Trimming cost V 4 bases and J 4 bases, with 23 bases left between them. This CDR3 has 18 residues. CDR1 and CDR2 from the germline V gene are MNHEY and SVGAGI. As DNA, the CDR3 is TGTGCCAGCAGTTGTCGGATTAGGGACGACGGTTCAGGAAACACCATATATTTT. This sequence encodes CASSCRIRDDGSGNTIYF.

This clone ranks as medium-sized. J is TRBJ1-2 and V is TRBV20-1, with D perhaps TRBD1 (5 bases). The CDR3 has 12 residues. Trimming stripped 1 base from V and 2 bases from J, with 5 bases between. Germline V CDR1 and CDR2: DFQATT, SNEGSKA (reference sequence). This CDR3 is CSARGTNYGYTF. The CDR3 region has the DNA TGCAGTGCTAGAGGGACAAACTATGGCTACACCTTC.

This clone was detected ten times or more. J is TRBJ1-5 and V is TRBV2; D is unclear. CDR1 and CDR2 (germline): SNHLY, FYNNEI. The CDR3 runs 13 residues. V lost 6 bases, J lost 1 base, and 7 bases lay in between. CDR3 in amino acids: CASRGPSNQPQHF. The CDR3 nucleotides are TGTGCCAGCAGGGGCCCGAGCAATCAGCCCCAGCATTTT.

This clone was found a few times. One junction end does not reproduce the germline sequence, and a read error may be involved. The genes are TRBV19 and TRBJ2-1, with D hard to call. CDR3 length: 13 residues. Germline V lookup: CDR1 LNHDA, CDR2 SQIVND (reference sequence). The CDR3 sequence is CAGSATLINEQFF. The CDR3 DNA sequence: TGTGCCGGTAGTGCCACACTGATCAATGAGCAGTTCTTC. The full variable domain, rest sourced from reference TRBV19 and TRBJ2-1, is DGGITQSPKYLFRKEGQNVTLSCEQNLNHDAMYWYRQDPGQGLRLIYYSQIVNDFQKGDIAEGYSVSREKKESFPLTVTSAQKNPTAFYLCAGSATLINEQFFGPGTRLTVL.

V gene TRBV12-3 or TRBV12-4 combines with J gene TRBJ1-3; no firm D call. The CDR3 runs 14 residues. Trimming left V 3 bases short and J 0 bases short, with 6 bases between. The CDR3 loop is CASSLSDSGNTIYF. In nucleotides, the CDR3 is TGTGCCAGCAGTTTGTCGGACTCTGGAAACACCATATATTTT.

This clone was counted ten times or more. A much larger clone is a single base away; this may be a read error. This chain links TRBV3-1 with TRBJ2-7; 10 bases line up with TRBD2. There are 15 residues in the CDR3. CDR1 is LGHDT, CDR2 YNNKEL, per germline (reference sequence). CDR3 nucleotide sequence: TGTGCCAGCAGCCCTCAAGCGGGAGGGCCCTACAAGCAGTACTTC. As protein: CASSPQAGGPYKQYF.

There are a few counts of this clone. V gene TRBV6-4 combines with J gene TRBJ2-2, with unresolved D. Germline CDR1 is MRHNA and CDR2 is SNTAGT. The CDR3 is 14 residues long. V was clipped by 2 bases and J by 2 bases, with 6 bases between them. In DNA form, the CDR3 reads TGTGCCAGCAGTGACGGCCTAAACACCGGGGAGCTGTTTTTT. It is translated as CASSDGLNTGELFF.

This clone appeared many times. This chain connects TRBV12-3 or TRBV12-4 to TRBJ2-1; D may match TRBD1 or TRBD2 (5 bases each). The CDR3 sequence is 16 residues long. Trimming removed 5 bases from V and 9 bases from J, with 23 bases in between. CDR3 residues: CASSRLTGTSGREQFF. CDR3 bases: TGTGCCAGCAGTCGACTTACCGGGACCTCGGGTCGTGAGCAGTTCTTC.

This rearrangement joins TRBV20-1 to TRBJ2-5, with 11 bases that match TRBD1. CDR3 length: 16 amino acids. The J segment lost 5 bases and the V segment lost 0 bases, leaving 8 bases of the junction unmatched. Germline CDR1 is DFQATT and CDR2 is SNEGSKA (reference sequence). The DNA of the CDR3 is TGCAGTGCTAGAGATCATGGGACAGGGGGTTTGGAGACCCAGTACTTC. This codes for CSARDHGTGGLETQYF.

By sample share, this clone is medium-sized. This chain uses TRBV7-6 with TRBJ2-7; D unclear. The length of the CDR3 is 14 residues. V lost 2 bases to trimming and J lost 0 bases, with 8 bases between them. Germline V lookup: CDR1 SGHVS, CDR2 FNYEAQ. CDR3 DNA sequence: TGTGCCAGCAGCTTAACAGCCACCTCCTACGAGCAGTACTTC. This encodes CASSLTATSYEQYF.

This clone was observed many times. The V and J genes are TRBV15 and TRBJ2-1; TRBD2 aligns across 10 bases. Per germline, CDR1 LNHNV and CDR2 YYDKDF (reference sequence). This CDR3 has 15 amino acids. V trimming: 2 bases; J trimming: 9 bases; junction bases outside the gene matches: 7. In nucleotides, the CDR3 is TGTGCCACCAGCAGAAAAACTAGCGGGACGGGTGAGCAGTTCTTC. This translates into CATSRKTSGTGEQFF. Complete variable domain (other parts from reference TRBV15 and TRBJ2-1): DAMVIQNPRYQVTQFGKPVTLSCSQTLNHNVMYWYQQKSSQAPKLLFHYYDKDFNNEADTPDNFQSRRPNTSFCFLDIRSPGLGDTAMYLCATSRKTSGTGEQFFGPGTRLTVL.

This chain connects TRBV24-1 to TRBJ2-6; D possibly corresponds to TRBD1 (5 bases). The V gene lost 9 bases and the J gene lost 1 base, with 9 bases spanning the gap. CDR1 and CDR2 from the germline V gene are KGHDR and SFDVKD. This CDR3 comprises 14 residues. The CDR3 region is CATGAASGANVLTF. CDR3 coding DNA: TGTGCCACCGGGGCGGCATCTGGGGCCAACGTCCTGACTTTC.

This clone has more than one count but fewer than ten. The genes are TRBV7-9 and TRBJ2-7; maybe TRBD1 (6 bases). Germline V gene data show CDR1 as SEHNR and CDR2 as FQNEAQ (reference sequence). Trimming stripped 6 bases from V and 4 bases from J, with 10 bases between. This CDR3 region has 12 residues. CDR3 in DNA: TGTGCCAGCAGTTCACAGGGTTACGAGCAGTACTTC. Translation gives CASSSQGYEQYF.

On this clone itself: Relative to the germline gene, one junction end is altered; a read error may explain this. The chain recombines TRBV3-1 with TRBJ2-7, with no clear D. The germline CDR1 and CDR2 sequences are LGHDT and YNNKEL (reference sequence). This CDR3 contains 13 residues. The CDR3 coding sequence is TGTGCCAGCATCCAAGACGCGATGGTAGAGCAGTACTTC. This translates into CASIQDAMVEQYF.

This clone was counted between two and nine times. This chain uses TRBV29-1 with TRBJ2-1; D is unresolved. This CDR3 is 13 amino acids long. Germline V gene sequence: CDR1 SQVTM, CDR2 ANQGSEA. Trimming took 7 bases from V and 3 from J, leaving 13 bases between them. This CDR3 reads CSAGTSLYNEQFF. The CDR3 DNA is TGCAGCGCCGGAACCTCCCTCTACAATGAGCAGTTCTTC.

This clone occurred a few times. The chain carries TRBV6-1 and TRBJ1-2; D ambiguous. The germline CDR1 and CDR2 sequences are MNHNS and SASEGT. V shed 2 bases and J shed 7 bases, with 17 bases lying between them. The CDR3 covers 15 residues. CDR3 residues: CASSESIEGSGGYTF. The CDR3, as DNA: TGTGCCAGCAGTGAAAGTATAGAAGGGTCGGGTGGCTACACCTTC.

The chain couples TRBV7-2 to TRBJ2-2; D is unresolved. Germline V gene data show CDR1 as SGHTA and CDR2 as FQGNSA. The CDR3 is 13 residues long. The V gene lost 5 bases and the J gene lost 3 bases, with 7 bases spanning the gap. The CDR3, as DNA: TGTGCCAGCAGCCAAGCGCACACCGGGGAGCTGTTTTTT. Its translation: CASSQAHTGELFF.

This clone qualifies as medium-sized. The J gene is TRBJ2-7, the V gene TRBV19, with D maybe TRBD2 (6 bases). Per the germline V gene, CDR1 is LNHDA and CDR2 is SQIVND (reference sequence). The CDR3 length is 14 residues. The V end lost 5 bases, the J end lost 0 bases, and 11 bases lay between the germline ends. CDR3 coding DNA: TGTGCCAGTAGTCCTCGGGGAGGCTCCTACGAGCAGTACTTC. As protein: CASSPRGGSYEQYF.

The CDR3 loop reads CSARRDDYLSTDTQYF. In DNA form, the CDR3 reads TGCAGTGCCCGAAGGGATGACTACCTTAGCACAGATACGCAGTATTTT. The rearrangement joins TRBV20-1 to TRBJ2-3; a possible D gene is TRBD2 (5 bases). This CDR3 is built from 16 residues. Trimming removed 6 bases from V and 0 bases from J, with 19 bases in between. CDR1 is DFQATT and CDR2 is SNEGSKA in the germline V gene (reference sequence).

This clone was detected ten times or more. The chain carries TRBV7-8 and TRBJ2-5, with 11 bases identical to TRBD2. The CDR3 is 19 amino acids. The germline V gene encodes CDR1 SGHVS and CDR2 FQNEAQ. With V trimmed by 3 bases and J by 1 base, 13 bases remained unmatched. CDR3 amino acids: CASSLGFLAGGKTQETQYF. As DNA, the CDR3 is TGTGCCAGCAGCTTGGGGTTTCTAGCGGGGGGCAAAACCCAAGAGACCCAGTACTTC.

In its sample, this clone is medium-sized. The chain employs TRBV6-1 and TRBJ1-1; 7 bases line up with TRBD1. The V gene end was trimmed by 6 bases and the J gene end by 5 bases; junction bases not matched to a gene: 12. There are 15 residues in the CDR3. The germline CDR1 and CDR2 sequences are MNHNS and SASEGT. The CDR3 is CASRRGGGGRTEAFF. The CDR3 coding sequence is TGTGCCAGCAGGAGGGGTGGAGGGGGCAGGACTGAAGCTTTCTTT.

This clone was picked up many times. This chain uses TRBV10-3 with TRBJ1-2; 9 nucleotides match TRBD1. Germline V CDR1 and CDR2: ENHRY, SYGVKD. The CDR3 contains 13 residues. J gave up 5 bases and V 6 bases, and 4 bases lay outside the gene matches. The chain's CDR3 is CAISEGQGYGYTF. CDR3 coding DNA: TGTGCCATCAGCGAGGGACAGGGTTATGGCTACACCTTC.

This clone was detected many times. This chain joins TRBV12-5 and TRBJ2-3; D call uncertain. The V gene lost 6 bases and the J gene lost 0 bases, with 4 bases spanning the gap. Germline CDR1 LGHNT, CDR2 FRNRAP. The CDR3 is made up of 12 amino acids. The DNA for the CDR3 is TGTGCTAGTGGGTCTAGCACAGATACGCAGTATTTT. This encodes CASGSSTDTQYF.

This clone is medium-sized within its sample. The rearrangement joins TRBV4-1 to TRBJ1-4, with 8 positions matching TRBD1. The CDR3 contains 14 residues. The germline V gene has CDR1 MGHRA and CDR2 YSYEKL. Trimming removed 1 base from V and 8 bases from J; junction bases left unmatched: 3. The CDR3 reads CASSQVTGVEKLFF. CDR3 coding DNA: TGCGCCAGCAGCCAAGTGACAGGGGTGGAAAAACTGTTTTTT.

At least ten counts were recorded for this clone. V and J are TRBV7-3 and TRBJ1-6; a weak D match, TRBD1 (6 bases). Trimming shortened V by 5 bases and J by 10 bases, and 15 bases separated the two germline ends. CDR1 is SGHTA, CDR2 FQGTGA, per germline. The CDR3 is 14 residues long. CDR3 loop: CASSQRGMNSPLHF. The CDR3 bases are TGTGCCAGCAGCCAAAGGGGGATGAACTCACCCCTCCACTTT.

The sample holds many counts of this clone. The chain employs TRBV6-5 and TRBJ2-2, with D perhaps TRBD2 (5 bases). The CDR3 runs to 16 residues. From germline, CDR1 is MNHEY and CDR2 SVGAGI. Trimming left V 2 bases short and J 6 bases short, with 16 bases between. CDR3 sequence reads: CASSYRAPDFPGELFF. The CDR3 coding sequence is TGTGCCAGCAGTTACCGCGCCCCGGACTTTCCCGGGGAGCTGTTTTTT.